Following are 24 T cell receptor beta chains from one sample sequenced in a study of cytotoxic CD8 clonotypes in ibrutinib-treated CLL. This table comes from immunoSEQ multiplex PCR, and its TCRdb copy is limited to in-frame clones, with some not included. The sample gives tens of thousands of clones, 68% of which show up once; around 26% is in the top ten. Material: PBMCs, obtained after 24 months of ibrutinib treatment. All receptors come from a human donor with chronic lymphocytic leukemia.

This clone was seen a handful of times. J is TRBJ1-5 and V is TRBV5-5, with 7 bases that match TRBD1. The CDR3 length is 14 residues. CDR1 is SGHKS, CDR2 YYEKEE, per germline (reference sequence). The trim removed 4 bases at V and 7 bases at J, leaving 8 bases unmatched. CDR3 in amino acids: CASSQTQGGQPQHF. The CDR3 DNA reads as TGTGCCAGCAGCCAGACCCAGGGGGGACAGCCCCAGCATTTT.

This clone was recorded a few times. J is TRBJ1-2 and V is TRBV5-6, with D unresolved. The CDR3 contains 14 residues. CDR1 is SGHDT, CDR2 YYEEEE, per germline. Trimming shortened V by 1 base and J by 6 bases, and 13 bases separated the two germline ends. CDR3: CASSLTGRVDGYTF. The CDR3 DNA reads as TGTGCCAGCAGCTTGACCGGGAGGGTAGATGGCTACACCTTC.

The rearrangement joins TRBV10-2 to TRBJ2-7, with D perhaps matching TRBD1 (6 bases). With 5 bases removed from V and 2 bases from J, the gap between germline ends came to 10 bases. This CDR3 has 13 amino acids. The germline V gene has CDR1 WSHSY and CDR2 SAAADI. CDR3 in DNA: TGCGCCAGCAGTACAGGGATTGCCTACGAGCAGTACTTC. Its translation: CASSTGIAYEQYF.

The chain recombines TRBV19 with TRBJ1-3; D is uncertain. Trimming cost V 3 bases and J 0 bases, with 6 bases left between them. The germline V gene has CDR1 LNHDA and CDR2 SQIVND (reference sequence). The CDR3 sequence is 14 residues long. CDR3 DNA: TGTGCCAGTAGTATGTTCAGCTCTGGAAACACCATATATTTT. Amino acids: CASSMFSSGNTIYF.

The chain links TRBV5-1 to TRBJ2-7, with a tentative D call TRBD2 (6 bases). This CDR3 is 15 amino acids long. Germline assignment: CDR1 SGHRS and CDR2 YFSETQ. The V end was cut by 2 bases, the J end by 4 bases, with 16 bases between. The CDR3 sequence is CASSFLGGNNYEQYF. CDR3 DNA sequence: TGCGCCAGCAGCTTTTTAGGAGGGAATAATTACGAGCAGTACTTC.

The gene calls are TRBV5-6 and TRBJ2-7, with D maybe TRBD2 (6 bases). CDR1 is SGHDT and CDR2 is YYEEEE in the germline V gene. V dropped 0 bases and J dropped 3 bases, with 19 bases sitting between them. CDR3 size: 17 residues. Here the CDR3 DNA reads TGTGCCAGCAGCTTGGCGAGGAGGGGCGGTTTTTTCTACGAGCAGTACTTC. Amino acids: CASSLARRGGFFYEQYF.

The genes are TRBV9 and TRBJ1-5; possibly TRBD1 for D (5 bases). Trimming pared 4 bases from V and 4 bases from J, leaving 27 bases between. Germline assignment: CDR1 SGDLS and CDR2 YYNGEE. This CDR3 region has 19 residues. Here the CDR3 DNA reads TGTGCCAGCAGCCCCCGGCGAGGCTTAGGCAGGGAATATAATCAGCCCCAGCATTTT. Translated, it gives CASSPRRGLGREYNQPQHF.

As regards this clone: Other DNA sequences in the sample encode the same CDR3. The rearrangement links TRBV5-5 to TRBJ1-6; 8 nucleotides agree with TRBD1. The germline V gene encodes CDR1 SGHKS and CDR2 YYEKEE (reference sequence). V shed 2 bases and J 8 bases; nucleotides not matched to a gene: 3. The CDR3 is made up of 14 amino acids. The CDR3 nucleotides are TGTGCCAGCAGCTTCCAGGGGGCTGATTCACCCCTCCACTTT. Protein: CASSFQGADSPLHF. The full variable domain, its missing parts supplied by reference TRBV5-5 and TRBJ1-6, is DAGVTQSPTHLIKTRGQQVTLRCSPISGHKSVSWYQQVLGQGPQFIFQYYEKEERGRGNFPDRFSARQFPNYSSELNVNALLLGDSALYLCASSFQGADSPLHFGNGTRLTVT.

The chain carries TRBV18 and TRBJ2-1; 8 nucleotides line up with TRBD1. Germline V lookup: CDR1 KGHSH, CDR2 LQKENI. V was pared by 5 bases and J by 3 bases, with 6 bases of the junction left unmatched. The CDR3 has 15 amino acids. CDR3 protein: CASSATGGRYNEQFF. The CDR3 DNA reads as TGTGCCAGCTCAGCCACAGGGGGACGCTACAATGAGCAGTTCTTC.

This clone was seen a single time. The chain combines TRBV4-1 with TRBJ1-2; tentative D call: TRBD1 (5 bases). The CDR3 is made up of 13 amino acids. Trimming stripped 4 bases from V and 1 base from J, with 7 bases between. Germline CDR1 reads MGHRA; CDR2 reads YSYEKL. DNA of the CDR3: TGCGCCAGCAGCCCCGACAGTAACTATGGCTACACCTTC. This codes for CASSPDSNYGYTF.

This clone was detected ten times or more. V is TRBV10-1 and J is TRBJ2-7; no firm D call. CDR3 length equals 14 residues. The V end lost 0 bases, the J end lost 7 bases, and 13 bases lay between the germline ends. The germline V gene has CDR1 WNHNN and CDR2 SYGVQD (reference sequence). CDR3 sequence reads: CASSESGRPGEQYF. CDR3 bases: TGCGCCAGCAGTGAGTCAGGGCGGCCCGGGGAGCAGTACTTC.

V gene TRBV5-6 combines with J gene TRBJ1-4, with 7 bases aligning to TRBD1. V shed 2 bases, J shed 2 bases, and the junction held 3 bases outside the gene matches. This CDR3 has 15 residues. Germline V lookup: CDR1 SGHDT, CDR2 YYEEEE. Here the CDR3 reads CASSLSGGTNEKLFF. CDR3 in DNA: TGTGCCAGCAGCTTATCAGGGGGTACTAATGAAAAACTGTTTTTT.

The V call is TRBV19, the J call TRBJ2-7, with 11 nucleotides matching TRBD1. Germline trimming cut 7 bases from V and 4 bases from J; bases unmatched to any gene: 9. Germline loops: CDR1 LNHDA, CDR2 SQIVND (reference sequence). This CDR3 is built from 15 residues. CDR3 amino acids: CASMRTGTGGYEQYF. The CDR3 DNA reads TGTGCCAGTATGCGAACCGGGACAGGGGGTTACGAGCAGTACTTC. The variable domain in full, with the rest retrieved from reference TRBV19 and TRBJ2-7, is DGGITQSPKYLFRKEGQNVTLSCEQNLNHDAMYWYRQDPGQGLRLIYYSQIVNDFQKGDIAEGYSVSREKKESFPLTVTSAQKNPTAFYLCASMRTGTGGYEQYFGPGTRLTVT.

The V gene is TRBV30, the J gene TRBJ2-1; 8 bases line up with TRBD1. Per the germline V gene, CDR1 is GTSNPN and CDR2 is SVGIG (reference sequence). The CDR3 sequence is 15 residues long. Germline trimming cut 5 bases from V and 5 bases from J; bases unmatched to any gene: 11. In DNA form, the CDR3 reads TGTGCCTGGTCCATACAGGGGGAATGGGACAATGAGCAGTTCTTC. Amino acid sequence: CAWSIQGEWDNEQFF.

The chain uses TRBV5-5 and TRBJ1-2, with unresolved D. Germline CDR1 SGHKS, CDR2 YYEKEE (reference sequence). The CDR3 is made up of 14 amino acids. V was pared by 0 bases and J by 8 bases, with 14 bases between. This chain's CDR3 is CASSLALSPGGYTF. The DNA of the CDR3 is TGTGCCAGCAGCTTGGCCTTAAGCCCCGGAGGCTACACCTTC.

This clone was counted between two and nine times. V and J are TRBV6-6 and TRBJ2-7; maybe TRBD1 (6 bases). This CDR3 comprises 14 residues. Germline CDR1 is MNHNY and CDR2 is SVGAGI (reference sequence). V was cut by 4 bases and J by 0 bases, with 10 bases left in between. The CDR3 DNA is TGTGCCAGCAGTTCTACAGGGTTCTCCTACGAGCAGTACTTC. Its protein is CASSSTGFSYEQYF.

This clone occurred a few times. Distinct nucleotide sequences in the sample also encode this CDR3. The chain recombines TRBV2 with TRBJ1-2, with no clear D. The V and J ends lost 8 bases and 4 bases respectively, with 8 bases between them. The CDR3 is 11 residues long. Germline values: CDR1 SNHLY, CDR2 FYNNEI. The CDR3 reads CASSPLYGYTF. The DNA for the CDR3 is TGTGCCAGCTCTCCCCTCTATGGCTACACCTTC.

The chain has TRBV2 and TRBJ2-2; perhaps TRBD1 as D (6 bases). V gave up 7 bases and J gave up 7 bases, with 16 bases separating them. This CDR3 region has 14 residues. CDR1 and CDR2 from the germline V gene are SNHLY and FYNNEI. Here the CDR3 reads CASTYLTGNGELFF. For the CDR3, the DNA is TGTGCCAGCACATACCTTACAGGGAACGGGGAGCTGTTTTTT.

The J gene is TRBJ2-4, the V gene TRBV10-3; D is perhaps TRBD2 (6 bases). The CDR3 has 16 residues. V lost 10 bases and J 0 bases, leaving 19 bases between the germline ends. The germline V gene encodes CDR1 ENHRY and CDR2 SYGVKD. The DNA for the CDR3 is TGTGCCACTAGCGCGACAGAGACCTTAGCCAAAAACATTCAGTACTTC. It is translated as CATSATETLAKNIQYF.

This chain uses TRBV10-3 with TRBJ2-1; perhaps D is TRBD1 or TRBD2 (5 bases each). This CDR3 is built from 15 residues. V was trimmed by 2 bases and J by 4 bases, leaving 12 bases between them. Germline CDR1 is ENHRY and CDR2 is SYGVKD. The CDR3 nucleotides are TGTGCCATCAGTGAGACGACGGGGCATTACAATGAGCAGTTCTTC. Translated: CAISETTGHYNEQFF.

V and J are TRBV6-6 and TRBJ2-2; TRBD2 aligns across 9 bases. The germline V gene has CDR1 MNHNY and CDR2 SVGAGI (reference sequence). Trimming removed 2 bases from V and 5 bases from J; junction bases left unmatched: 3. CDR3 length equals 15 residues. The CDR3 sequence is CASSYGGGATGELFF. The CDR3 DNA sequence: TGTGCCAGCAGTTACGGCGGGGGGGCGACCGGGGAGCTGTTTTTT.

The V gene is TRBV18, the J gene TRBJ1-4; 10 bases are a match to TRBD1. CDR3 length equals 14 residues. Germline CDR1 is KGHSH and CDR2 is LQKENI. The V segment lost 5 bases and the J segment 8 bases; nucleotides outside the gene matches: 5. The CDR3: CASSIGTGEEKLFF. The DNA for the CDR3 is TGTGCCAGCTCAATCGGGACAGGGGAAGAAAAACTGTTTTTT.

This clone was seen a few times. The genes are TRBV18 and TRBJ1-6; D ambiguous. Germline V gene sequence: CDR1 KGHSH, CDR2 LQKENI. The CDR3 has 13 residues. Between the trimmed V and J ends, which lost 3 bases and 3 bases, there was a span of 3 bases. CDR3 DNA: TGTGCCAGCTCACCGGACTATAATTCACCCCTCCACTTT. It encodes CASSPDYNSPLHF.

This clone was counted between two and nine times. The chain uses TRBV2 and TRBJ1-1; D might be TRBD1 (5 bases). Germline V gene lookup returns CDR1 SNHLY and CDR2 FYNNEI. There are 15 residues in the CDR3. Deletions cut 6 bases from V and 0 bases from J, with 14 bases between. The DNA of the CDR3 is TGTGCCAGCAGGCTTTCCGGGACCATGAACACTGAAGCTTTCTTT. It is translated as CASRLSGTMNTEAFF.